This TCR beta chain derives from a study of T-cell memory formation after mild COVID-19 (dated by TCRdb to about 2021). For the wider study: TCR sequence clusters from the two donors were found to be largely donor specific. In a couple of donors, T-cell clones that expanded and contracted after mild COVID-19 were followed by sequencing TCRalpha and TCRbeta repertoires longitudinally. Two young, previously healthy adult volunteers made up the cohort, one male and one female.

What the research found in general, with its limitations: SARS-CoV-2 specificity was not confirmed for the second-wave clones peaking on day 37. The study covered only a couple of mild cases, and larger cohorts including severe cases with pre-infection samples were considered necessary. Contracting CD4+ clones were found mainly in CM and EM memory subsets, while CD8+ clones were enriched in EMRA. Clones contracting from day 15 to 85 had balanced CD4/CD8 phenotypes, while a second wave expanding from day 15 to 37 was biased towards CD4+. Some responding clones were found in pre-infection memory, which suggests that pre-existing cross-reactive memory T cells took part in the SARS-CoV-2 response.

Ficoll-Paque density gradient centrifugation was the method used to isolate PBMCs. Counted from cysteine to phenylalanine, this CDR3 has 15 amino acids. The read is trimmed to its CDR3 DNA, 45 bases read in frame from base 1. Taken from the germline V gene, the CDR1 and CDR2 loops are SQVTM and ANQGSEA. V is cut by 0 bases and J by 1 base, and the space between the germline ends is 12 bases. TCRdb names Illumina NovaSeq 6000 as the instrument used. cDNA libraries for TCRalpha and TCRbeta were prepared by 5'RACE using constant-segment primers, with sample barcodes and unique molecular identifiers added. RNA was extracted from every sample with Trizol reagent. Library amplification was performed in two PCR steps, and a second sample barcode and Illumina TruSeq adapters were introduced in the second step. The libraries were sequenced on an Illumina NovaSeq using 2 x 150 bp paired-end reads. Under the source paper's analysis protocol: The reads were demultiplexed and collapsed into UMI-guided consensus sequences using migec v1.2.7. Using mixcr v2.1.11, the UMI consensuses were aligned to TRA and TRB V and J templates and assembled into clonotypes. A clonotype was counted as expanded or contracted only when both edgeR and NoisET called the clonotype significant, with the noise models trained on biological replicates. For edgeR calls, the cutoffs were a false discovery rate-adjusted p below 0.01 and a log2 fold-change threshold of 1. As an exploratory analysis of dynamics, max-normalized trajectories of the 1000 most abundant clonotypes were examined with PCA combined with hierarchical clustering. Each responding clone was given a CD4 or CD8 phenotype based on the CD4+ and CD8+ repertoires, which had been sequenced separately. The public reads were run again by TCRdb, first through fastp at Q25 and then through MiXCR, and only productive beta chains were kept. CDR3 protein duplicates are merged, each entry listing the most common genes and DNA. The V and J calls follow TCRdb's processing rather than the paper's. This sample lists approximately 190,000 distinct CDR3 sequences; approximately 16% were detected once. Clones ranked in the top ten supply roughly 2.4% of the sample.

This clonotype was found a few times. Its antigen remains unidentified. The input lacks base qualities; no much larger clone sits a single base away. The receptor was derived from an adult woman who had mild COVID-19 (a few samples of this study predate the infection). The sample titles of this study are shuffled in the database, so cell type and time point are left out; the donor was told from shared clones. Input material: PBMCs or a T cell subset sorted from them (not recorded which). This sequence uses TRBV29-1 and TRBJ1-1, and TRBD1 may be the D gene, going by 6 matching bases. The nucleotide sequence is TGCAGCGTTGAAGATCTTCGGGGGGCGAACACTGAAGCTTTCTTT. This codes for CSVEDLRGANTEAFF. The reference TRBV29-1 and TRBJ1-1 proteins fill in what lies around the CDR3, so the full variable domain reads SAVISQKPSRDICQRGTSLTIQCQVDSQVTMMFWYRQQPGQSLTLIATANQGSEATYESGFVIDKFPISRPNLTFSTLTVSNMSPEDSSIYLCSVEDLRGANTEAFFGQGTRLTVV.